This is a list of T cell receptor beta chains from one sample in a study of cytotoxic CD8 clonotypes in ibrutinib-treated CLL. Only in-frame clones appear in the TCRdb table, and some are missing; sequencing was by immunoSEQ multiplex PCR. The sample has 35,000 to 45,000 clones; about two thirds are singletons. The sequences come from PBMCs, collected at disease progression, from a patient treated with ibrutinib. These TCRs come from a human donor with chronic lymphocytic leukemia. CDR3s include the opening cysteine and the closing phenylalanine or tryptophan. Fields, in order: D gene, V gene, J gene, clone size, CDR3 DNA, CDR3 protein. D genes are given only for firm matches. Size values are once, few and many counts, or a class for expanded clones, and some rows have none.

-	TRBV4-2	TRBJ2-3	-	TGTGCCAGCAACAGTGGGAGCACAGATACGCAGTATTTT	CASNSGSTDTQYF
-	TRBV2	TRBJ1-1	-	TGTGCCAGCAGTGAATCCTCTTCGGGATCTTTGAACACTGAAGCTTTCTTT	CASSESSSGSLNTEAFF
TRBD1	TRBV28	TRBJ1-2	few	TGTGCCAGCAGTTTCCTCCAGGGGGATGGGTTAGCTAACTATGGCTACACCTTC	CASSFLQGDGLANYGYTF
-	TRBV6-6	TRBJ2-3	few	TGTGCCAGCAGTTACGGGTTTATGGGCACAGATACGCAGTATTTT	CASSYGFMGTDTQYF
TRBD1	TRBV2	TRBJ2-7	-	TGTGCCAGCAGAGAGGGGGCAGGGAGCTCCTACGAGCAGTACTTC	CASREGAGSSYEQYF
-	TRBV6-1	TRBJ1-5	-	TGTGCCAGCAGCGCCCAAGGGGACCCTTATCAGCCCCAGCATTTT	CASSAQGDPYQPQHF
-	TRBV2	TRBJ1-4	-	TGTGCCAGCCAAAAAAATGAAAAACTGTTTTTT	CASQKNEKLFF
-	TRBV6-5	TRBJ2-1	-	TGTGCCAGCAGTTACTCGTGGAGCCACAATGAGCAGTTCTTC	CASSYSWSHNEQFF
-	TRBV7-9	TRBJ2-6	-	TGTGCCAGCAGCCCCACCCCGGGGGATGGGGCCAACGTCCTGACTTTC	CASSPTPGDGANVLTF
TRBD1	TRBV10-3	TRBJ1-2	-	TGTGCCATCAGCCTTTCCCCACAGACAGGGGGCAACACCTTC	CAISLSPQTGGNTF
TRBD1	TRBV10-3	TRBJ1-2	-	TGTGCCACAGGGTACCGGGACAGGGAGCATTTAGGCTACACCTTC	CATGYRDREHLGYTF
TRBD1	TRBV6-5	TRBJ1-6	medium-sized	TGTGCCAGCGGGACAGCAACTAGGTCACCCCTCCACTTT	CASGTATRSPLHF
-	TRBV5-4	TRBJ1-4	-	TGTGCCAGCAGCTTAGGGGCAGGGGAGGAAAAACTGTTTTTT	CASSLGAGEEKLFF
TRBD1	TRBV4-1	TRBJ1-1	-	TGCGCCAGCAGCCACCCGGACAGGGGGCTAAGGATCGGGAGCACTGAAGCTTTCTTT	CASSHPDRGLRIGSTEAFF
-	TRBV27	TRBJ2-7	-	TGTGCCAGCAGTTCGTGGGGGGCGGGCGAGCAGTACTTC	CASSSWGAGEQYF
TRBD1	TRBV5-8	TRBJ1-2	once	TGTGCCAGCAGCCGAGACAGGGGCGACTATGGCTACACCTTC	CASSRDRGDYGYTF
TRBD1	TRBV10-3	TRBJ2-7	medium-sized	TGTGCCATCGGGACAGTTTACGAGCAGTACTTC	CAIGTVYEQYF
-	TRBV7-9	TRBJ2-5	-	TGTGCCAGCAGCCCGCGGGGAGAGACCCAGTACTTC	CASSPRGETQYF
-	TRBV5-4	TRBJ1-1	-	TGTGCCAGCACCTGGGCGGGGAACACTGAAGCTTTCTTT	CASTWAGNTEAFF
-	TRBV4-2	TRBJ2-1	-	TGTGCCAGCAGCCTTAGAGGTACGGGTGAGCAGTTCTTC	CASSLRGTGEQFF
-	TRBV11-2	TRBJ2-4	-	TGTGCCAGCAGCCCGGACAGCAAAAACATTCAGTACTTC	CASSPDSKNIQYF
-	TRBV6-5	TRBJ2-2	-	TGTGCCAGCAGTACCCTAGGGGGGAACACCGGGGAGCTGTTTTTT	CASSTLGGNTGELFF
TRBD2	TRBV7-9	TRBJ2-5	-	TGTGCCAGCAGCCAACAGCGGGGGGCCCCCCAAGAGACCCAGTACTTC	CASSQQRGAPQETQYF
TRBD1	TRBV5-1	TRBJ2-5	once	TGCGCCAGCAGCTTGGTGGCAGGGGGCCGTGAGACCCAGTACTTC	CASSLVAGGRETQYF